This T cell receptor beta chain was recovered during a study of shared clonotypes between healthy human individuals. This clone came up once. The germline V gene has CDR1 ENHRY and CDR2 SYGVKD. The CDR3 runs to 13 residues. Trimming left V 3 bases short and J 4 bases short, with 10 bases between. The repertoire was sequenced with immunoSEQ multiplex PCR; TCRdb's copy has only in-frame clones and lacks some. Of more than 2 million clones in the sample, approximately 94% were seen once. The chain uses TRBV10-3 and TRBJ2-7; D unclear. Sequences were obtained from naive CD4+ T cells sorted from blood. This sample's subset: CD45RA+ positively selected. The receptor's source is a young man in good health. The CDR3 loop reads CAISDGHTYEQYF. CDR3 nucleotide sequence: TGTGCCATCAGTGATGGCCACACTTACGAGCAGTACTTC.